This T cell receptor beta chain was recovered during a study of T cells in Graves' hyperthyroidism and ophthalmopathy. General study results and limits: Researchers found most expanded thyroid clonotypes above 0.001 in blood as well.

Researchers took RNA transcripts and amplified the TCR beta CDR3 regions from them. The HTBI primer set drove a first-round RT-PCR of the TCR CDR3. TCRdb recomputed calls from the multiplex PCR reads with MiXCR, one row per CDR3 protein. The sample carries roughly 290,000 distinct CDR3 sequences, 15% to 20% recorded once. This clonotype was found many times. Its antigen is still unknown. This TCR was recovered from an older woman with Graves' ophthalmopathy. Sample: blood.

CDR3 residues: CASSSSYNYGYTF. CDR3 bases: TGTGCCAGCAGTTCGTCTTATAACTATGGCTACACCTTC. J is TRBJ1-2 and V is TRBV27; D gene unclear. The CDR3 extends over 13 amino acids. Trimming took off 4 bases at V and 1 base at J, with 7 bases between the two ends. CDR1 MNHEY and CDR2 SMNVEV come from the germline V gene (reference sequence).